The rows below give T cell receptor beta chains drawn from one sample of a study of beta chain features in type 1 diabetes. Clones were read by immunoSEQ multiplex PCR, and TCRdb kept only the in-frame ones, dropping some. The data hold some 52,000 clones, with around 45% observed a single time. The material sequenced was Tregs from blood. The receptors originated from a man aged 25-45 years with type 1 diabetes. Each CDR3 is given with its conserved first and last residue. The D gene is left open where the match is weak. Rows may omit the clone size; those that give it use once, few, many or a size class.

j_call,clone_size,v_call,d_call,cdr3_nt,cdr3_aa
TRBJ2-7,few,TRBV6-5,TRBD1,TGTGCCAGCAGTTTCAGACAGGGGGGCTCCTACGAGCAGTACTTC,CASSFRQGGSYEQYF
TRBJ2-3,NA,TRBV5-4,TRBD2,TGTGCCAGCAGCCAGGGACTAGCGGGAGCCACAGATACGCAGTATTTT,CASSQGLAGATDTQYF
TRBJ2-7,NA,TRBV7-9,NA,TGTGCCAGCAGCTTATTGGAGGGGATCTACGAGCAGTACTTC,CASSLLEGIYEQYF
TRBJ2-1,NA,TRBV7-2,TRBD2,TGTGCCAGCAGCCTCGGACTAGCAATTCGCAATGAGCAGTTCTTC,CASSLGLAIRNEQFF
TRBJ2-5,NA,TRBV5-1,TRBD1,TGCGCCAGCAGCCCCGACAGGGTACAAGAGACCCAGTACTTC,CASSPDRVQETQYF
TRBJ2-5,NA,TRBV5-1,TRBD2,TGCGCCAGCAGCTCGGGACTAGCGGGAGGGGTGGAGACCCAGTACTTC,CASSSGLAGGVETQYF
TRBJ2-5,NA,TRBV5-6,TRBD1,TGTGCCAGCAGCGTGGGGTTTGGGACAGTTCTCGGAGAGACCCAGTACTTC,CASSVGFGTVLGETQYF
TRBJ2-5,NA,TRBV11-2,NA,TGTGCCAGCACCGAGGGCGTGACCCAGTACTTC,CASTEGVTQYF
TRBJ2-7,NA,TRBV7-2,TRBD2,TGTGCCAGCAGCTTAGAGGGACTAGCAATCTACGAGCAGTACTTC,CASSLEGLAIYEQYF
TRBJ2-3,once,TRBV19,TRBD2,TGTGCCAGTAGCAACTTGCGCCTAGCGGGACCCGATACGCAGTATTTT,CASSNLRLAGPDTQYF
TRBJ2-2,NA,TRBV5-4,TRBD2,TGTGCCAGCAGCTTGGGGGGTAGCGGGATGAACACCGGGGAGCTGTTTTTT,CASSLGGSGMNTGELFF
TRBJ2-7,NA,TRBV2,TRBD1,TGTGCCAGCGGGGACAGGGGCGGCGAGCAGTACTTC,CASGDRGGEQYF
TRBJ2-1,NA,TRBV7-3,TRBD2,TGTGCCAGCAGCAGACTAGCAGACAACAATGAGCAGTTCTTC,CASSRLADNNEQFF
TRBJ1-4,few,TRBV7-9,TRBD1,TGTGCCAGCAGCTTGGGACAGGGGGCGAATGAAAAACTGTTTTTT,CASSLGQGANEKLFF
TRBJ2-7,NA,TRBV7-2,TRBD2,TGTGCCAGCAGCTTTACGGGAGGGCCGAGCGAGCAGTACTTC,CASSFTGGPSEQYF
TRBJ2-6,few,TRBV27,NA,TGTGCCAGCAGTTTAAGAGGACAAGCTGGGGCCAACGTCCTGACTTTC,CASSLRGQAGANVLTF
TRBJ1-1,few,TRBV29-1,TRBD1,TGCAGCGTAAAGACAGGGAACATGAACACTGAAGCTTTCTTT,CSVKTGNMNTEAFF
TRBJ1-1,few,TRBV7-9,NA,TGTGCCAGCAGTCACCGGGACACCCGGGAAGGCGCTGAAGCTTTCTTT,CASSHRDTREGAEAFF
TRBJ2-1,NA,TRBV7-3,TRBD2,TGTGCCAGCAGCTTAACACTAGCGGGAGGGAGAAATGAGCAGTTCTTC,CASSLTLAGGRNEQFF
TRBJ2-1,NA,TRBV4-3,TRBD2,TGCGCATTTACCTCGACTAGCGGGACTCACAATGAGCAGTTCTTC,CAFTSTSGTHNEQFF
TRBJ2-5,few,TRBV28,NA,TGTGCCAGCTCTACTGCGGGACAGCAACCTCAAGAGACCCAGTACTTC,CASSTAGQQPQETQYF
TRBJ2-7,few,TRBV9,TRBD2,TGTGCCAGCAGCCCTAGACTAGCGGGAGTATACGAGCAGTACTTC,CASSPRLAGVYEQYF